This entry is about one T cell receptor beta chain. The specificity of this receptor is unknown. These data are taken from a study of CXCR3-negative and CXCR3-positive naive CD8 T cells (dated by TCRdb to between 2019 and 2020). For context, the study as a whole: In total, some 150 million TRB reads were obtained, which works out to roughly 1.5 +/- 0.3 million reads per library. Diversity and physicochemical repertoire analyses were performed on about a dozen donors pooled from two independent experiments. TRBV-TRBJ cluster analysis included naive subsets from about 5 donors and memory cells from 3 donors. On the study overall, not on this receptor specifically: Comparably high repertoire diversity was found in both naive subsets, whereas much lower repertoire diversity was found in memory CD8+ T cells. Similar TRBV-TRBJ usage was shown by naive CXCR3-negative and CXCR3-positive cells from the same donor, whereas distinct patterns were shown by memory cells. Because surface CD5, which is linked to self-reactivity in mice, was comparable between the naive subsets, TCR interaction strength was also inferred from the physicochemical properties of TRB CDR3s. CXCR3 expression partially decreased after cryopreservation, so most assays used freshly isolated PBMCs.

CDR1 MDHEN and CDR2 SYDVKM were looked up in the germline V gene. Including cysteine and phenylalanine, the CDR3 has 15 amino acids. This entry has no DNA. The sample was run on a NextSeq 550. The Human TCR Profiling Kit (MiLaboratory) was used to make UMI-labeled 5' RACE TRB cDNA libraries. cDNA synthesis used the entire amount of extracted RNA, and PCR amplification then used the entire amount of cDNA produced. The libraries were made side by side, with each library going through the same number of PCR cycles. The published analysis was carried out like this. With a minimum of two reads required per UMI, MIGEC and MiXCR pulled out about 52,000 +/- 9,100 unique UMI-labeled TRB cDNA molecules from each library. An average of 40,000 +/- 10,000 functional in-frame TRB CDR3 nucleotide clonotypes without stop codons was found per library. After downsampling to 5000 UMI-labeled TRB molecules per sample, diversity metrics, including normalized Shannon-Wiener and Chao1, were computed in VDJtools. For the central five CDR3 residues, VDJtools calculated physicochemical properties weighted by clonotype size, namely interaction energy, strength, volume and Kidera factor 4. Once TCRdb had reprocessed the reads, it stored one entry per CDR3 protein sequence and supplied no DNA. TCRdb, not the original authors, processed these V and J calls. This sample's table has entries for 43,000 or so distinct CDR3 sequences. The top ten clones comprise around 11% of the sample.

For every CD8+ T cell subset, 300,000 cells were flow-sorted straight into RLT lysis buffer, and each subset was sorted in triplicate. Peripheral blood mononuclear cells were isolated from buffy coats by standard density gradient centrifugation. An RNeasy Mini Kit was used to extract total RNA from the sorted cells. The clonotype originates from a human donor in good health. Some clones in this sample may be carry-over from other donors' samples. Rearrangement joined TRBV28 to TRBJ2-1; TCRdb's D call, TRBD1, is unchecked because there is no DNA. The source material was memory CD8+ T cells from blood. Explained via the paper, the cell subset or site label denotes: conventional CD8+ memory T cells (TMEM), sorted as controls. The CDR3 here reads CASSPGKGSVNEQFF.